The 17 T cell receptor beta chains reported below all come from one sample, sequenced in a study of blood T cell repertoires in COVID-19 (dated by TCRdb to between 2020 and 2021). Library construction relied on the immunoSEQ multiplex PCR assay. The source is immuneACCESS, and TCRdb retained only in-frame sequences with V and J called. Part of the clones is not carried over; for the studies checked, unresolved V genes explain less than half of this, and the remainder is unexplained. Here the sample has some 190,000 clones; 70% to 80% occur a single time. Approximately 8.6% of the sample is taken by the ten largest. Sequenced: peripheral blood. The receptors derive from a woman in her 50s with active or convalescent COVID-19.

The V gene is TRBV30, the J gene TRBJ1-2; D gene unclear. The CDR3 is 11 residues long. The V gene lost 4 bases and the J gene lost 7 bases, with 10 bases spanning the gap. Germline loops: CDR1 GTSNPN, CDR2 SVGIG (reference sequence). This chain's CDR3 is CAWTLLSGYTF. Here the CDR3 DNA reads TGTGCCTGGACTTTGCTTAGTGGCTACACCTTC.

The rearrangement uses TRBV19 and TRBJ2-1; TRBD2 aligns across 11 bases. Germline CDR1 and CDR2: LNHDA and SQIVND (reference sequence). Trimming cost V 3 bases and J 9 bases; bases outside gene matches: 7. The CDR3 contains 15 residues. DNA for the CDR3: TGTGCCAGTAGTATCGGCCTAGCGGGGGGTCTTGAGCAGTTCTTC. Its protein is CASSIGLAGGLEQFF.

Worth noting for this clone: Relative to the germline gene, one junction end is altered; a read error may explain this. The rearrangement uses TRBV3-1 (or the pseudogene TRBV3-2) and TRBJ1-2, with a possible D match to TRBD1 (5 bases). CDR1 is LGHDT and CDR2 is YNNKEL in the germline V gene (reference sequence). CDR3 length: 13 residues. CDR3 coding DNA: TGTGCCAGCAGACAAGGGGCAGACTATGGCTACACCTTC. Residues: CASRQGADYGYTF.

The chain is built from TRBV7-9 and TRBJ1-1; 7 bases align to TRBD1. The CDR3 loop spans 12 amino acids. J gave up 12 bases and V 5 bases, and 9 bases lay outside the gene matches. The germline gives CDR1 SEHNR, CDR2 FQNEAQ (reference sequence). This chain's CDR3 is CASSPDRSITFF. As DNA, the CDR3 is TGTGCCAGCAGCCCGGACAGGAGCATAACTTTCTTT. Based on the CDR3 plus reference TRBV7-9 and TRBJ1-1, the full variable domain is DTGVSQNPRHKITKRGQNVTFRCDPISEHNRLYWYRQTLGQGPEFLTYFQNEAQLEKSRLLSDRFSAERPKGSFSTLEIQRTEQGDSAMYLCASSPDRSITFFGQGTRLTVV.

V gene TRBV5-6 combines with J gene TRBJ1-5, with D unresolved. The CDR3 is 14 amino acids. The V gene lost 4 bases and the J gene lost 1 base, with 9 bases spanning the gap. Looked up from germline, CDR1 is SGHDT and CDR2 is YYEEEE. The CDR3 sequence is CASSRRGSNQPQHF. DNA for the CDR3: TGTGCCAGCAGCCGGAGAGGGAGCAATCAGCCCCAGCATTTT.

V gene TRBV7-2 combines with J gene TRBJ1-2; D is unresolved. The CDR3 has 13 amino acids. The V gene's germline CDR1 is SGHTA and CDR2 FQGNSA. Trimming took off 0 bases at V and 11 bases at J, with 13 bases between the two ends. The CDR3 DNA reads TGTGCCAGCAGCTTAGCGGTTACAGCCCCGTACACCTTC. Protein: CASSLAVTAPYTF.

The CDR3 spells CASSQGRAKETQYF. CDR3 coding DNA: TGTGCCAGCAGTCAAGGACGAGCGAAGGAGACCCAGTACTTC. The chain carries TRBV2 and TRBJ2-5; D call uncertain. The CDR3 extends over 14 amino acids. V was shortened by 5 bases and J by 5 bases, with 15 bases between the two germline ends. Germline assignment: CDR1 SNHLY and CDR2 FYNNEI.

The chain couples TRBV11-3 to TRBJ2-7; 8 positions agree with TRBD2. The germline CDR1 and CDR2 sequences are SGHNT and YENEEA. V shed 1 base, J shed 6 bases, and the junction held 5 bases outside the gene matches. CDR3 length equals 14 residues. The CDR3 protein is CASSLAGGVREQYF. The CDR3 region has the DNA TGTGCCAGCAGCTTAGCGGGAGGGGTGCGCGAGCAGTACTTC.

This chain links TRBV7-9 with TRBJ2-7, with 13 bases that match TRBD2. Germline V gene sequence: CDR1 SEHNR, CDR2 FQNEAQ (reference sequence). This CDR3 spans 14 amino acids. Trimming at V came to 6 bases and at J to 3 bases, leaving 2 bases not matched to a gene. The CDR3 DNA sequence: TGTGCCAGCAGTGGGACTAGCGGGGACTACGAGCAGTACTTC. This gives the protein CASSGTSGDYEQYF.

The V and J genes are TRBV7-2 and TRBJ2-2, with 11 positions matching TRBD2. Trimming cost V 1 base and J 3 bases; bases outside gene matches: 1. Germline V gives CDR1 SGHTA, CDR2 FQGNSA. CDR3 length: 16 amino acids. The CDR3 coding sequence is TGTGCCAGCAGCTTAGAACTAGCGGGAGACACCGGGGAGCTGTTTTTT. Translation: CASSLELAGDTGELFF.

Note on this clone: Other nucleotide sequences from this sample produce the same CDR3. This CDR3 reads CASSPNGNSPLHF. The CDR3 DNA reads TGTGCCAGTAGTCCGAACGGGAATTCACCCCTCCACTTT. This chain joins TRBV19 and TRBJ1-6; the D is unclear. The ends were cut back, 5 bases at V and 7 bases at J, with 9 bases in the middle. This CDR3 region has 13 residues. Germline V gene sequence: CDR1 LNHDA, CDR2 SQIVND (reference sequence).

The gene calls are TRBV30 and TRBJ2-7, with TRBD1 matching over 11 bases. The CDR3 has 14 residues. From germline, CDR1 is GTSNPN and CDR2 SVGIG (reference sequence). The V gene end was trimmed by 5 bases and the J gene end by 7 bases; junction bases not matched to a gene: 10. The CDR3 DNA sequence: TGTGCCTGGGGAAGGGACAGGGGGTTGAAGGAGCAGTACTTC. This encodes CAWGRDRGLKEQYF. Based on the CDR3 plus reference TRBV30 and TRBJ2-7, the full variable domain is SQTIHQWPATLVQPVGSPLSLECTVEGTSNPNLYWYRQAAGRGLQLLFYSVGIGQISSEVPQNLSASRPQDRQFILSSKKLLLSDSGFYLCAWGRDRGLKEQYFGPGTRLTVT.

The rearrangement uses TRBV19 and TRBJ1-2; 7 bases are a match to TRBD1. Trimming cost V 0 bases and J 2 bases; bases outside gene matches: 3. Germline V lookup: CDR1 LNHDA, CDR2 SQIVND (reference sequence). The CDR3 spans 15 residues. Here the CDR3 DNA reads TGTGCCAGTAGTATAGACCCGGGACAGAACTATGGCTACACCTTC. Protein product: CASSIDPGQNYGYTF.

The gene calls are TRBV5-8 and TRBJ1-6, with D possibly matching TRBD1 (6 bases). V lost 0 bases and J lost 4, with 14 bases in between. From germline, CDR1 is SGHTS and CDR2 YDEGEE. The CDR3 contains 17 residues. The CDR3 spells CASSLASDRRYNSPLHF. The CDR3 coding sequence is TGTGCCAGCAGCTTGGCCTCTGACAGGCGTTATAATTCACCCCTCCACTTT.

The chain joins TRBV28 to TRBJ1-5, with D perhaps TRBD1 (5 bases). The CDR3 has 15 amino acids. V was trimmed by 5 bases and J by 5 bases, leaving 16 bases between them. In germline, CDR1 is MDHEN, CDR2 SYDVKM. The DNA for the CDR3 is TGTGCCAGCAGTGCCGCGGGACGTCAAGATCAGCCCCAGCATTTT. Amino acid sequence: CASSAAGRQDQPQHF.

The rearrangement joins TRBV27 to TRBJ1-3; weak D call: TRBD1 (6 bases). Between the trimmed V and J ends, which lost 8 bases and 0 bases, there was a span of 14 bases. Germline assignment: CDR1 MNHEY and CDR2 SMNVEV (reference sequence). CDR3 size: 15 residues. CDR3 sequence reads: CASRPQGSSGNTIYF. CDR3 DNA sequence: TGTGCCAGCCGTCCACAGGGTTCCTCTGGAAACACCATATATTTT.

The chain combines TRBV2 with TRBJ1-5; 12 nucleotides align to TRBD1. Germline trimming cut 7 bases from V and 5 bases from J; bases unmatched to any gene: 9. CDR3 size: 16 residues. Germline V CDR1 and CDR2: SNHLY, FYNNEI. The CDR3 DNA reads as TGTGCCAGCACGGACCCCGGGACAGGGGGCGATCAGCCCCAGCATTTT. It encodes CASTDPGTGGDQPQHF.